The 17 T cell receptor beta chains below come from one sample, sequenced in a study of Tregs in tolerant kidney transplant recipients. Related graft donors supplied nonmyeloablative bone marrow transplants, and mixed chimerism was transient. Only in-frame clones appear in the TCRdb table, and some are missing; sequencing was by immunoSEQ multiplex PCR. The sample table includes roughly 5,300 clones. This sample comprised CD4+ T cells from blood (PBMCs), obtained approximately 14 months after the transplant. The receptors were gathered from a human patient who received a combined kidney and bone marrow transplant. Among the T cells, some may be from the graft donor.

The covered CDR3 bases are TGTGCCAGCAGTGTGGGTAGCGGTGGCACAGATACG. Residues: CASSVGSGGTDT. The whole CDR3 region reads CASSVGSGGTDTQYF. The chain has TRBV2 and TRBJ2-3; D possibly corresponds to TRBD2 (6 bases). The observed sequence ends 3 residues before the CDR3 terminus, with the missing tail filled in from the germline J gene. The CDR3 extends over 15 amino acids. Germline V lookup: CDR1 SNHLY, CDR2 FYNNEI. Trimming took off 4 bases at V and 1 base at J, with 12 bases between the two ends.

Worth noting for this clone: The read halts 3 residues ahead of the CDR3 end, with the missing end drawn from the germline J gene. This sequence joins TRBV6-2 or TRBV6-3 and TRBJ1-2; weak D call: TRBD1 (5 bases). Trimming pared 10 bases from V and 0 bases from J, leaving 12 bases between. The CDR3 contains 13 residues. Per the germline V gene, CDR1 is MNHEY and CDR2 is SVGEGT. The CDR3 loop is CATVDTSNYGYTF. Incomplete CDR3 DNA: TGTGCCACGGTGGACACTTCTAACTATGGC.

Its frequency marks this clone as medium-sized. The read halts 3 residues ahead of the CDR3 end, with the missing end drawn from the germline J gene. V is TRBV6-2 or TRBV6-3 and J is TRBJ2-5; TRBD1 agrees at 9 bases. Germline CDR1 MNHEY, CDR2 SVGEGT. With V trimmed by 6 bases and J by 4 bases, 6 bases remained unmatched. The CDR3 covers 14 residues. The sequenced part of the CDR3 DNA is TGTGCCAGCAGCCGCCGACAGGGGGGAGAGACC. It encodes CASSRRQGGET. The CDR3 reads in full as CASSRRQGGETQYF.

Notes on this clone: Coverage ceases 3 residues before the CDR3 finishes, and the germline J gene fills in the end. This chain links TRBV28 with TRBJ2-4; 15 bases map to TRBD2. CDR1 is MDHEN, CDR2 SYDVKM, per germline. The CDR3 length is 19 residues. The V segment lost 5 bases and the J segment 0 bases; nucleotides outside the gene matches: 8. CDR3 residues: CASSGPGLAGGLAKNIQYF. The CDR3 bases that were read are TGTGCCAGCAGTGGACCGGGACTAGCGGGAGGTCTAGCCAAAAACATT.

This clone counts as medium-sized by frequency. The read finishes 3 residues shy of the CDR3 end, and the germline J gene is used to complete it. The chain recombines TRBV6-4 with TRBJ2-2; perhaps TRBD1 as D (5 bases). Germline V gene data show CDR1 as MRHNA and CDR2 as SNTAGT. The CDR3 is 16 amino acids. V was clipped by 2 bases and J by 2 bases, with 12 bases between them. The CDR3 reads CASSDQPTVNTGELFF. The sequenced CDR3 bases are TGTGCCAGCAGTGACCAACCGACAGTTAACACCGGGGAG.

By frequency, this clone is medium-sized (0.01 to 0.1%). A junction boundary mismatches the germline segment, possibly from a read error. The DNA ends 3 residues before the CDR3 does, and the rest of the CDR3 is filled in from the germline J gene. The chain carries TRBV6-4 and TRBJ1-4; perhaps TRBD1 as D (5 bases). CDR3 size: 17 residues. Germline CDR1 reads MRHNA; CDR2 reads SNTAGT. CDR3 sequence: CASRDWGQRLYGEKLFF. Incomplete CDR3 DNA: TGTGCCAGCAGGGACTGGGGCCAGCGATTATATGGTGAAAAA.

Note on this clone: The observed sequence ends 3 residues before the CDR3 terminus, with the missing tail filled in from the germline J gene. The chain couples TRBV5-4 to TRBJ2-1, with D possibly being TRBD1 (6 bases). This CDR3 contains 14 residues. V lost 4 bases, J lost 6 bases, and 14 bases lay in between. Germline assignment: CDR1 SGHNT and CDR2 YYREEE (reference sequence). The part of the CDR3 DNA that was read is TGTGCCAGCAGCCAAAAGACAGGAGTCAATGAG. Residues: CASSQKTGVNE. The CDR3 in its entirety is CASSQKTGVNEQFF.

Note on this clone: Germline and junction disagree at one end, which may indicate a read error. Other nucleotide sequences from this sample produce the same CDR3. The CDR3 reads CASLDRAGANVLTF. The covered CDR3 bases are TGCGCCAGCTTAGACAGGGCTGGGGCCAACGTC. The chain combines TRBV19 with TRBJ2-6, with 7 positions matching TRBD1. The CDR3 end is not reached by the read, which stops 3 residues before it; the germline J gene fills it in. Germline V gene lookup returns CDR1 LNHDA and CDR2 SQIVND (reference sequence). The CDR3 is made up of 14 amino acids.

Comments on this clone: Sequencing ends 3 residues short of the CDR3 end; the germline J gene provides the rest. This chain uses TRBV5-1 with TRBJ2-6; the match to TRBD2 covers 10 bases. CDR3 length equals 17 residues. Trimming cost V 2 bases and J 0 bases; bases outside gene matches: 2. The V gene's germline CDR1 is SGHRS and CDR2 YFSETQ. The DNA read from the CDR3 is TGCGCCAGCAGCTTAAGCGGGGGGGGCTCTGGGGCCAACGTC. As protein: CASSLSGGGSGANV. The entire CDR3 protein is CASSLSGGGSGANVLTF. Variable domain in full (rest from reference TRBV5-1 and TRBJ2-6): KAGVTQTPRYLIKTRGQQVTLSCSPISGHRSVSWYQQTPGQGLQFLFEYFSETQRNKGNFPGRFSGRQFSNSRSEMNVSTLELGDSALYLCASSLSGGGSGANVLTFGAGSRLTVL.

In the case of this clone: The CDR3 end falls 3 residues outside the read, so it is completed with the germline J gene. The chain carries TRBV20-1 and TRBJ2-1, with D perhaps TRBD1 or TRBD2 (6 bases each). CDR1 DFQATT and CDR2 SNEGSKA come from the germline V gene (reference sequence). CDR3 size: 17 residues. The ends were cut back, 5 bases at V and 4 bases at J, with 24 bases in the middle. CDR3 bases read: TGCAGTGCTTTAGGCAGGGGAGGAATCCCAGCTTACAATGAG. It is translated as CSALGRGGIPAYNE. The whole CDR3 reads CSALGRGGIPAYNEQFF.

About this clone: The CDR3 is cut off 3 residues early in the read; its end comes from the germline J gene. This chain joins TRBV2 and TRBJ2-7; unclear D gene. Germline V gives CDR1 SNHLY, CDR2 FYNNEI. Trimming took 7 bases from V and 3 from J, leaving 13 bases between them. The CDR3 loop spans 13 amino acids. The CDR3 bases that were read are TGTGCCAGCATACGGCAGACTCACTACGAG. Its translation: CASIRQTHYE. The whole CDR3 protein is CASIRQTHYEQYF.

A remark on this clone: The read terminates 3 residues ahead of where the CDR3 ends, so the germline J gene completes it. The chain uses TRBV20-1 and TRBJ2-7; 10 bases map to TRBD1. The J segment lost 3 bases and the V segment lost 6 bases, leaving 8 bases of the junction unmatched. The CDR3 runs to 14 residues. From germline, CDR1 is DFQATT and CDR2 SNEGSKA (reference sequence). CDR3 region: CSASRDRGYYEQYF. The CDR3 bases that were read are TGCAGTGCCTCAAGGGACAGGGGCTACTACGAG.

This clone registers medium-sized (0.01 to 0.1%) by frequency. The CDR3 end is not reached by the read, which stops 3 residues before it; the germline J gene fills it in. This chain uses TRBV7-2 with TRBJ1-2, with 8 nucleotides matching TRBD1. This CDR3 is 15 amino acids long. V was pared by 7 bases and J by 6 bases, with 13 bases of the junction left unmatched. Germline CDR1 SGHTA, CDR2 FQGNSA. The sequenced part of the CDR3 DNA is TGTGCCAGCATCATGGGGGCAGGGGGCGAAAATGGC. Protein sequence: CASIMGAGGENG. In full, the CDR3 reads CASIMGAGGENGYTF. The variable domain in full, with the rest retrieved from reference TRBV7-2 and TRBJ1-2, is GAGVSQSPSNKVTEKGKDVELRCDPISGHTALYWYRQSLGQGLEFLIYFQGNSAPDKSGLPSDRFSAERTGGSVSTLTIQRTQQEDSAVYLCASIMGAGGENGYTFGSGTRLTVV.

This clone registers medium-sized by frequency. The CDR3 is cut off 3 residues early in the read; its end comes from the germline J gene. This chain connects TRBV5-1 to TRBJ1-2; TRBD1 matches at 7 bases. CDR3 length: 13 residues. The germline V gene encodes CDR1 SGHRS and CDR2 YFSETQ. The sequenced part of the CDR3 DNA is TGCGCCAGCAGCCGAGAGCCCCAGGGGGAC. Its protein is CASSREPQGD. Given in full, the CDR3 is CASSREPQGDYTF.

By frequency, this clone registers medium-sized. Read coverage stops 3 residues before the CDR3 terminus; the germline J gene supplies the remainder. This rearrangement joins TRBV20-1 to TRBJ1-1, with D possibly being TRBD1 (6 bases). The CDR3 runs to 14 residues. Germline loops: CDR1 DFQATT, CDR2 SNEGSKA (reference sequence). The part of the CDR3 DNA that was read is TGCAGTGCTAGAGATAACGCGGGGGGGCTTGCT. Amino acids: CSARDNAGGLA. The full CDR3 is CSARDNAGGLAAFF.

This clone is identified as medium-sized from frequency. The sequenced fragment ends 3 residues before the CDR3 boundary, so the rest is inferred from the germline J gene. The V gene is TRBV30, the J gene TRBJ2-7; 9 bases align to TRBD2. V was clipped by 7 bases and J by 4 bases; unmatched bases: 5. There are 12 residues in the CDR3. Germline V gene sequence: CDR1 GTSNPN, CDR2 SVGIG (reference sequence). Incomplete CDR3 DNA: TGTGCCTATGGACTAGCGCGATACGAG. Encoded protein: CAYGLARYE. The entire CDR3 protein is CAYGLARYEQYF.

Worth noting for this clone: The DNA ends 3 residues before the CDR3 does, and the rest of the CDR3 is filled in from the germline J gene. The chain has TRBV20-1 and TRBJ2-5, with 8 positions matching TRBD1. Germline V lookup: CDR1 DFQATT, CDR2 SNEGSKA (reference sequence). The CDR3 is made up of 16 amino acids. Losses at the gene ends were 1 base for V and 4 bases for J; bases not matched to a gene: 11. Partial CDR3 DNA: TGCAGTGCTAGAGGGAGCCAGGGGGCCTTAGGAGAGACC. Its protein product is CSARGSQGALGET. The full CDR3 sequence reads CSARGSQGALGETQYF.